Listed below are T cell receptor beta chains from one sample, sequenced in a study of blood T cell repertoires in COVID-19. Produced via immunoSEQ multiplex PCR; TCRdb's table is partial and in-frame only. The data show 95,000 to 150,000 clones, about 94% seen once. The sequenced sample was peripheral blood. The source of these receptors is a man aged 50-59 years with COVID-19, enrolled during active disease. CDR3s include the opening cysteine and the closing phenylalanine or tryptophan. The D gene is left open where the match is weak. Clone size, where shown, is once, few, many, or a class for clones that have expanded.

d_call clone_size j_call cdr3_length v_call cdr3_aa cdr3_nt
. once TRBJ1-2 18 TRBV11-2 CASSLVRAWQGPNYGYTF TGTGCCAGCAGCTTAGTCAGGGCTTGGCAGGGCCCTAACTATGGCTACACCTTC
TRBD2 . TRBJ2-1 15 TRBV5-5 CASSPTSGRFNEQFF TGTGCCAGCAGCCCGACTAGCGGGAGGTTCAATGAGCAGTTCTTC
. . TRBJ2-7 15 TRBV4-1 CASSQAPTASYEQYF TGCGCCAGCAGCCAAGCTCCGACAGCCTCCTACGAGCAGTACTTC
. . TRBJ1-2 12 TRBV5-6 CASSLASGGYTF TGTGCCAGCAGCTTGGCTAGCGGTGGCTACACCTTC
. . TRBJ1-5 14 TRBV19 CASSVSNSNQPQHF TGTGCCAGTAGTGTGAGTAATAGCAATCAGCCCCAGCATTTT
TRBD1 . TRBJ1-1 15 TRBV2 CASSDTPGQATEAFF TGTGCCAGCAGTGACACGCCGGGACAGGCCACTGAAGCTTTCTTT
TRBD1 . TRBJ1-1 12 TRBV7-9 CASTGDHTEAFF TGTGCCAGTACAGGGGACCACACTGAAGCTTTCTTT
TRBD2 . TRBJ2-1 18 TRBV6-2/TRBV6-3 CASSYSRIGLAGHNEQFF TGTGCCAGCAGTTACTCTAGGATTGGTCTAGCGGGACACAATGAGCAGTTCTTC
. . TRBJ1-4 16 TRBV11-2 CASSLDDGPGGEKLFF TGTGCCAGCAGCTTAGATGATGGCCCGGGGGGTGAAAAACTGTTTTTT
. few TRBJ1-2 11 TRBV19 CASIYGGGYTF TGTGCCAGTATCTACGGGGGTGGCTACACCTTC
. . TRBJ1-3 14 TRBV29-1 CSVLRENSGNTIYF TGCAGCGTTCTCCGGGAGAACTCTGGAAACACCATATATTTT
. once TRBJ1-1 13 TRBV28 CASTRTALREAFF TGTGCCAGCACCCGGACAGCTCTGAGGGAAGCTTTCTTT
. . TRBJ1-6 16 TRBV4-3 CASSPRESSYNSPLHF TGCGCCAGCAGCCCGCGGGAGAGCTCCTATAATTCACCCCTCCACTTT
. . TRBJ2-5 14 TRBV7-2 CASSLGRVQETQYF TGTGCCAGCAGCTTAGGCAGGGTCCAAGAGACCCAGTACTTC
. . TRBJ1-5 14 TRBV9 CASSVGGLNQPQHF TGTGCCAGCAGCGTAGGAGGGCTCAATCAGCCCCAGCATTTT
. . TRBJ2-1 13 TRBV4-1 CASSPTGYNEQFF TGCGCCAGCAGCCCTACGGGGTACAATGAGCAGTTCTTC
TRBD2 . TRBJ2-5 15 TRBV19 CASSIGSGSVGTQYF TGTGCCAGTAGTATCGGTAGCGGGAGCGTCGGGACCCAGTACTTC
TRBD2 . TRBJ2-1 15 TRBV3-1/TRBV3-2 CASSLRGGLYNEQFF TGTGCCAGCAGCCTACGGGGGGGGCTCTACAATGAGCAGTTCTTC
. . TRBJ1-4 14 TRBV18 CASSPGGVGEKLFF TGTGCCAGCTCACCAGGAGGGGTGGGCGAAAAACTGTTTTTT
. . TRBJ1-1 15 TRBV27 CASSPGGGGNTEAFF TGTGCCAGCAGTCCCGGGGGGGGTGGGAACACTGAAGCTTTCTTT
. . TRBJ2-3 13 TRBV20-1 CSASPGGRDTQYF TGCAGTGCTAGTCCCGGGGGGCGAGATACGCAGTATTTT
. . TRBJ2-1 16 TRBV4-3 CASSQSRVSSYNEQFF TGCGCCAGCAGCCAAAGCAGGGTATCCTCCTACAATGAGCAGTTCTTC
. . TRBJ1-5 13 TRBV10-3 CAIRQGDNQPQHF TGTGCCATCAGGCAGGGCGACAATCAGCCCCAGCATTTT
. . TRBJ2-2 16 TRBV4-3 CASSQDGRGYTGELFF TGCGCCAGCAGCCAAGACGGCAGAGGGTACACCGGGGAGCTGTTTTTT
TRBD1 . TRBJ1-1 18 TRBV27 CASSHTPGQQPGFTEAFF TGTGCCAGCAGCCATACCCCGGGACAGCAACCCGGGTTCACTGAAGCTTTCTTT
. . TRBJ2-5 16 TRBV6-5 CASSYSRAAVQETQYF TGTGCCAGCAGTTACTCCCGGGCAGCGGTGCAAGAGACCCAGTACTTC
TRBD1 . TRBJ1-2 13 TRBV27 CASSSGDSYGYTF TGTGCCAGCAGTTCCGGGGACAGCTATGGCTACACCTTC
. . TRBJ2-1 12 TRBV2 CASSLTGNEQFF TGTGCCAGCAGTCTTACCGGGAATGAGCAGTTCTTC
TRBD2 . TRBJ2-1 16 TRBV7-2 CASSLALAGSYNEQFF TGTGCCAGCAGCTTAGCACTAGCGGGATCCTACAATGAGCAGTTCTTC
. . TRBJ2-1 16 TRBV5-6 CASSLIPRRTYNEQFF TGTGCCAGCAGCTTGATTCCGAGGAGGACCTACAATGAGCAGTTCTTC
. . TRBJ2-5 14 TRBV6-5 CASRGRQGLETQYF TGTGCCAGCAGAGGTCGCCAGGGCCTAGAGACCCAGTACTTC
TRBD1 . TRBJ2-2 12 TRBV29-1 CSTGTVNGELFF TGCAGTACCGGGACAGTTAACGGGGAGCTGTTTTTT
. . TRBJ1-5 14 TRBV2 CASSGEGGPTPQHF TGTGCCAGCAGTGGTGAGGGAGGCCCAACGCCCCAGCATTTT
. . TRBJ1-1 11 TRBV5-1 CASSEQGEAFF TGCGCCAGCAGCGAACAGGGTGAAGCTTTCTTT
. few TRBJ1-1 15 TRBV10-3 CAITRQAAVDTEAFF TGTGCCATCACTCGACAGGCAGCCGTGGACACTGAAGCTTTCTTT
TRBD1 once TRBJ2-7 13 TRBV7-8 CASSTGQDYEQYF TGTGCCAGCAGCACGGGACAGGACTACGAGCAGTACTTC
. . TRBJ2-3 15 TRBV6-5 CASSYMGASTDTQYF TGTGCCAGCAGTTACATGGGAGCTAGCACAGATACGCAGTATTTT
. . TRBJ2-2 15 TRBV6-1 CASSESAGNTGELFF TGTGCCAGCAGTGAAAGTGCAGGGAACACCGGGGAGCTGTTTTTT
TRBD1 . TRBJ1-2 15 TRBV18 CASSPATGSNYGYTF TGTGCCAGCTCACCCGCGACAGGGAGTAACTATGGCTACACCTTC
TRBD2 . TRBJ2-2 15 TRBV13 CASSLRGGESGELFF TGTGCCAGCAGCTTGCGGGGGGGCGAGTCCGGGGAGCTGTTTTTT
. . TRBJ1-2 15 TRBV6-1 CASSDGQVSNYGYTF TGTGCCAGCAGTGATGGCCAGGTATCCAACTATGGCTACACCTTC
. . TRBJ2-5 13 TRBV12-3/TRBV12-4 CASRLDSQETQYF TGTGCCAGCAGATTAGACAGCCAAGAGACCCAGTACTTC
TRBD1 . TRBJ2-5 14 TRBV5-1 CASSTRQGPETQYF TGCGCCAGCAGCACGCGACAGGGCCCGGAGACCCAGTACTTC
TRBD1 few TRBJ1-1 13 TRBV5-4 CASSSYGQAEAFF TGTGCCAGCAGCTCTTACGGACAGGCGGAAGCTTTCTTT
TRBD1 . TRBJ1-2 16 TRBV5-1 CASSLAGTGVNYGYTF TGCGCCAGCAGCTTGGCTGGGACAGGGGTTAACTATGGCTACACCTTC
. . TRBJ2-4 15 TRBV5-4 CASSLDGGVKNIQYF TGTGCCAGCAGCTTGGACGGGGGAGTCAAAAACATTCAGTACTTC
. . TRBJ1-2 15 TRBV9 CASSVRTIHSYGYTF TGTGCCAGCAGCGTACGGACAATCCACTCCTATGGCTACACCTTC
. . TRBJ2-2 13 TRBV19 CASIKTNTGELFF TGTGCCAGTATCAAAACGAACACCGGGGAGCTGTTTTTT
. . TRBJ1-2 15 TRBV7-9 CASSPPQRGNHGYTF TGTGCCAGCAGCCCCCCCCAAAGGGGGAACCATGGCTACACCTTC
TRBD2 . TRBJ2-1 14 TRBV4-2 CASSQDIASGMYFF TGTGCCAGCAGCCAAGATATAGCTAGCGGGATGTATTTCTTC
. . TRBJ2-2 12 TRBV7-9 CASSAGGGELFF TGTGCCAGCAGCGCGGGTGGCGGGGAGCTGTTTTTT
TRBD2 . TRBJ2-2 15 TRBV5-1 CASSLTSGSPGELFF TGCGCCAGCAGCTTGACTAGCGGGAGCCCCGGGGAGCTGTTTTTT
TRBD2 . TRBJ2-3 16 TRBV5-1 CASSLGTSGPTDTQYF TGCGCCAGCAGCTTGGGGACTAGCGGTCCCACAGATACGCAGTATTTT
. . TRBJ2-1 15 TRBV30 CAWSVKADAYNEQFF TGTGCCTGGAGTGTAAAAGCGGACGCGTACAATGAGCAGTTCTTC
. once TRBJ2-5 21 TRBV4-1 CASSQPGGRMQNRGHQETQYF TGCGCCAGCAGCCAACCAGGGGGGCGGATGCAGAACCGAGGGCACCAAGAGACCCAGTACTTC
TRBD2 . TRBJ2-1 14 TRBV27 CASSLSGNRNEQFF TGTGCCAGCAGTCTTAGCGGGAATAGGAATGAGCAGTTCTTC
. . TRBJ1-2 14 TRBV28 CASSFAGFNYGYTF TGTGCCAGCAGTTTCGCGGGGTTTAACTATGGCTACACCTTC